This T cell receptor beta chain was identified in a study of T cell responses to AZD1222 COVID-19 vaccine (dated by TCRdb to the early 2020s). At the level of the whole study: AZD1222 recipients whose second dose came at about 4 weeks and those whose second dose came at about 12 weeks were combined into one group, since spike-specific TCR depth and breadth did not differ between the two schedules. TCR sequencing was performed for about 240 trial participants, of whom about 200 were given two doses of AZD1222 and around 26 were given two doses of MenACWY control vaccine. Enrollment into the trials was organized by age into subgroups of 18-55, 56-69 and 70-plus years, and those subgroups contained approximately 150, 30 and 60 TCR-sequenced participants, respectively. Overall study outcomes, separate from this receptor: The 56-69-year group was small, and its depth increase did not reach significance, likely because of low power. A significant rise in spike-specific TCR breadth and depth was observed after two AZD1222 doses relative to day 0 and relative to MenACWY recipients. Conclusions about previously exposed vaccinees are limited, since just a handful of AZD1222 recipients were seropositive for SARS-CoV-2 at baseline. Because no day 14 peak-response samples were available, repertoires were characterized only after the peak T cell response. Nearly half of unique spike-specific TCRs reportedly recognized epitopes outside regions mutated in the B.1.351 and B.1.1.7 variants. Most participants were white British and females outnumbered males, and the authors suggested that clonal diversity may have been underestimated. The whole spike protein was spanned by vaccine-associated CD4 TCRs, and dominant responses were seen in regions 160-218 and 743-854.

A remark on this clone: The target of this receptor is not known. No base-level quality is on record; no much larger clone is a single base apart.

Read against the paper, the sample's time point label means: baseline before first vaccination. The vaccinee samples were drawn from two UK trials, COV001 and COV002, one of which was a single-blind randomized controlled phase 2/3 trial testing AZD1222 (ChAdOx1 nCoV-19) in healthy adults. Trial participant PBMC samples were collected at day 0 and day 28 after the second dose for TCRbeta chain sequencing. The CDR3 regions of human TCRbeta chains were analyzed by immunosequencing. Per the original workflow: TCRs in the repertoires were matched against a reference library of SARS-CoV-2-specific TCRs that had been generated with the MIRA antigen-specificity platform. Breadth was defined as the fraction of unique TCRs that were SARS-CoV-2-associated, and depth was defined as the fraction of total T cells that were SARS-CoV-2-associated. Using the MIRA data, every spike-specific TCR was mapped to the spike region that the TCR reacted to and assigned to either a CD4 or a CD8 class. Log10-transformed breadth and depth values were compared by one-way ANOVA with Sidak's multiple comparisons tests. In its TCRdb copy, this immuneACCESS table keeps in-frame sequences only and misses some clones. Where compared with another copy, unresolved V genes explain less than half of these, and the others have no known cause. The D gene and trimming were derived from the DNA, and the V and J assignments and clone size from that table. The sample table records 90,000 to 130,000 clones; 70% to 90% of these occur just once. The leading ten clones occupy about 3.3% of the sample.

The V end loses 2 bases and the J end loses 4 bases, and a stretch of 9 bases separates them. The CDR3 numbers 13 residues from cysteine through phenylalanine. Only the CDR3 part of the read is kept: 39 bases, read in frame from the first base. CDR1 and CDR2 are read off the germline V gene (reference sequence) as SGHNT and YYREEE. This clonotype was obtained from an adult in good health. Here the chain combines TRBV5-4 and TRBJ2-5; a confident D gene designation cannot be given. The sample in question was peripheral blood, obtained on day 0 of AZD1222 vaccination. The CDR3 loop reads CASSFIGRETQYF. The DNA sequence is TGTGCCAGCAGCTTTATAGGGCGAGAGACCCAGTACTTC.